This T cell receptor (beta chain) was observed in a study of tumor-infiltrating lymphocytes in localized non-small cell lung cancer. Method: immunoSEQ multiplex PCR; TCRdb's copy keeps in-frame clones and lacks some. The profile shows 15,000 to 20,000 clones, 73% of them singletons. The CDR3 runs 15 residues. Germline-derived CDR1 and CDR2 are SGHNT and YYREEE (reference sequence). V gave up 4 bases and J gave up 5 bases; unmatched junction bases: 8. This sequence joins TRBV5-4 and TRBJ1-4; 7 positions agree with TRBD1. The sequenced sample consisted of lung tumor tissue. The TCR originated in a human donor with non-small cell lung cancer. The CDR3 bases are TGTGCCAGCAGCCCCACGGACAGGAAGAATGAAAAACTGTTTTTT. Translated: CASSPTDRKNEKLFF.